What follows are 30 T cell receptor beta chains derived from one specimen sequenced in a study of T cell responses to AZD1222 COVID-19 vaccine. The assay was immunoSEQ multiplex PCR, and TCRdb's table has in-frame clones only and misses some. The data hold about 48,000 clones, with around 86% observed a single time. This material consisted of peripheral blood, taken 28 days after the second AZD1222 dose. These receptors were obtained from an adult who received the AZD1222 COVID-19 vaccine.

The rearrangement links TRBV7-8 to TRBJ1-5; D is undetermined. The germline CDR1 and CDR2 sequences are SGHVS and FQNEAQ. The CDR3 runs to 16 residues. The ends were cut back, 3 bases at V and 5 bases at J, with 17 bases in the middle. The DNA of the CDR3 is TGTGCCAGCAGCTTTGAGGTGCGATTATGGCATCAGCCCCAGCATTTT. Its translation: CASSFEVRLWHQPQHF. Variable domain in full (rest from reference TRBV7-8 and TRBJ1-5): GAGVSQSPRYKVAKRGQDVALRCDPISGHVSLFWYQQALGQGPEFLTYFQNEAQLDKSGLPSDRFFAERPEGSVSTLKIQRTQQEDSAVYLCASSFEVRLWHQPQHFGDGTRLSIL.

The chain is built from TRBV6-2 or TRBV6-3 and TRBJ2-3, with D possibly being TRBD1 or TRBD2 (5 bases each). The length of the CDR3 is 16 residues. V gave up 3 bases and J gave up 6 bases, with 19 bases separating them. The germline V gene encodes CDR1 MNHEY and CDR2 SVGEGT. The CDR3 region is CASSYSLRDPADTQYF. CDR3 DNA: TGTGCCAGCAGTTATTCCCTCAGGGACCCAGCCGATACGCAGTATTTT.

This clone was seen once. CDR3: CASSQDSGASSTDTQYF. CDR3 coding DNA: TGCGCCAGCAGCCAAGATTCGGGCGCCTCTAGCACAGATACGCAGTATTTT. The V and J genes are TRBV4-1 and TRBJ2-3; D remains unclear. This CDR3 region has 17 residues. Germline values: CDR1 MGHRA, CDR2 YSYEKL. V lost 0 bases and J 0 bases, leaving 13 bases between the germline ends.

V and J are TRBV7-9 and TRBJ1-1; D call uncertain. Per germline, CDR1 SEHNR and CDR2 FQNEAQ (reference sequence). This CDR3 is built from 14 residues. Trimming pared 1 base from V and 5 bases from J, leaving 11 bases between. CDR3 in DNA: TGTGCCAGCAGCTTAGGCCTCCGGGGAACTGAAGCTTTCTTT. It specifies CASSLGLRGTEAFF.

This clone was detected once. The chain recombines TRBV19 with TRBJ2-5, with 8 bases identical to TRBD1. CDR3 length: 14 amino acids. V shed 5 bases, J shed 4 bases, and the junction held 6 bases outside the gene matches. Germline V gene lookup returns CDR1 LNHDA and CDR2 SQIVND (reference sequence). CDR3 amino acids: CASSEQGGGETQYF. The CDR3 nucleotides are TGTGCCAGTAGTGAACAGGGGGGTGGAGAGACCCAGTACTTC.

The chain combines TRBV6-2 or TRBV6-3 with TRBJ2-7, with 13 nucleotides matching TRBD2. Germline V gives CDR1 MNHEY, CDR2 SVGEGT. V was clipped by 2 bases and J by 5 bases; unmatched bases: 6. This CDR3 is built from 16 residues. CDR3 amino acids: CASSYILAGGPHEQYF. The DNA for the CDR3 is TGTGCCAGCAGTTACATACTAGCGGGAGGGCCCCACGAGCAGTACTTC.

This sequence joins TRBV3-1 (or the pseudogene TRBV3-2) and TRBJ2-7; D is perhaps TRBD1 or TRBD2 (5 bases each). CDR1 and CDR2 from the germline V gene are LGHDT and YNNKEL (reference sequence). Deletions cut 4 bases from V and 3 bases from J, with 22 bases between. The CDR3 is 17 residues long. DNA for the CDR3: TGTGCCAGCAGCCGTGATTCCTTCGGGACCACACTCTACGAGCAGTACTTC. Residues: CASSRDSFGTTLYEQYF.

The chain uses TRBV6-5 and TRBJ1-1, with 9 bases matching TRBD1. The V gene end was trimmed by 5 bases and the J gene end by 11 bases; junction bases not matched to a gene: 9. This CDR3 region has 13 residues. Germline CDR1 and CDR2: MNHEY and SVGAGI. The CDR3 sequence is CASSTGTGREAFF. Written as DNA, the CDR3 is TGTGCCAGCAGTACCGGGACAGGGCGTGAGGCTTTCTTT.

As DNA, the CDR3 is TGTGCCAGCAGCTTTTACCGGGACAGGGGGCGAGATCCTGCACCCCTCCACTTT. Residues: CASSFYRDRGRDPAPLHF. V usage is TRBV6-2 or TRBV6-3 and J usage is TRBJ1-6, with 12 bases lining up with TRBD1. V dropped 6 bases and J dropped 11; count of bases not matched to a gene: 17. CDR1 and CDR2 (germline): MNHEY, SVGEGT. This CDR3 has 18 amino acids.

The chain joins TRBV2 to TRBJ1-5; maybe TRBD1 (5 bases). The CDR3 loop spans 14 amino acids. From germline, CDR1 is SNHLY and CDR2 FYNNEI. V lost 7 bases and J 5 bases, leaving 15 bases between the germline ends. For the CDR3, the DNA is TGTGCCAGCAACTTCGGGGGGATCGATCAGCCCCAGCATTTT. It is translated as CASNFGGIDQPQHF. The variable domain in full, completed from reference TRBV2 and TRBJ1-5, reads EPEVTQTPSHQVTQMGQEVILRCVPISNHLYFYWYRQILGQKVEFLVSFYNNEISEKSEIFDDQFSVERPDGSNFTLKIRSTKLEDSAMYFCASNFGGIDQPQHFGDGTRLSIL.

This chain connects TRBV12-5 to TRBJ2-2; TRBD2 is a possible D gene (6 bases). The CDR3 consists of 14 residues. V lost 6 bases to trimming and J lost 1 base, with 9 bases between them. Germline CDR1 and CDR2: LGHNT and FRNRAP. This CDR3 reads CASGRDWNTGELFF. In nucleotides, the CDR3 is TGTGCTAGTGGAAGGGACTGGAACACCGGGGAGCTGTTTTTT.

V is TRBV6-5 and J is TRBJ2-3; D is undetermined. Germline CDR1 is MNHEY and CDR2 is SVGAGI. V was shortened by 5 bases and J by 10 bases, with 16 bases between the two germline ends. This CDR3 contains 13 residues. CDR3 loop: CASSQTRAYPQYF. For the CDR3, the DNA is TGTGCCAGCAGTCAGACTCGGGCATATCCGCAGTATTTT.

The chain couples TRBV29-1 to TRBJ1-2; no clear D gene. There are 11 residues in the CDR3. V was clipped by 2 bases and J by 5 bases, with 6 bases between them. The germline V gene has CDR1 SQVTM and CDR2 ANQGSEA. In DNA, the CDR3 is TGCAGCGTTGAAATCGGGTATGGCTACACCTTC. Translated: CSVEIGYGYTF.

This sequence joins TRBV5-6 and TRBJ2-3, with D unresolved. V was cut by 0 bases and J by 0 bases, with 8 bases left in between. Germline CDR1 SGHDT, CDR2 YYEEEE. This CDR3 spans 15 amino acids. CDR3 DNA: TGTGCCAGCAGCTTGGGACTTTTAAGCACAGATACGCAGTATTTT. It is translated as CASSLGLLSTDTQYF.

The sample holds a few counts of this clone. This chain's CDR3 is CASSSLAGRGGNEQFF. The CDR3 DNA reads TGTGCCAGCAGTTCCCTAGCGGGGCGGGGGGGAAATGAGCAGTTCTTC. This chain connects TRBV28 to TRBJ2-1, with 9 bases aligning to TRBD2. The CDR3 sequence is 16 residues long. V lost 4 bases to trimming and J lost 7 bases; unmatched junction nucleotides: 11. CDR1 and CDR2 from the germline V gene are MDHEN and SYDVKM.

CDR3 nucleotide sequence: TGTGCCAGCAGTGGGACCAACCAAGAGACCCAGTACTTC. It translates to CASSGTNQETQYF. The rearrangement links TRBV27 to TRBJ2-5, with D perhaps being TRBD1 or TRBD2 (5 bases each). Germline V lookup: CDR1 MNHEY, CDR2 SMNVEV (reference sequence). V lost 5 bases and J lost 0, with 7 bases in between. This CDR3 has 13 residues.

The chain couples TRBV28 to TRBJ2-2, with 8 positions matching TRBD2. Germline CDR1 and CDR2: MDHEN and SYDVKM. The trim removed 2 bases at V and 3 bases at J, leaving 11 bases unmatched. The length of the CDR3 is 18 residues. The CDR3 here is CASSLGSSGRGDTGELFF. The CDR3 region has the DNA TGTGCCAGCAGTTTAGGCTCCAGCGGGAGAGGGGACACCGGGGAGCTGTTTTTT.

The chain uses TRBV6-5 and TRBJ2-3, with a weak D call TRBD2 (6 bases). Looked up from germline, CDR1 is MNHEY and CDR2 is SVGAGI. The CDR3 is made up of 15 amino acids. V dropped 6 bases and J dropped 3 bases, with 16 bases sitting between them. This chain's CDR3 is CASRPPIGGTDTQYF. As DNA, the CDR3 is TGTGCCAGCAGACCCCCTATTGGAGGGACAGATACGCAGTATTTT.

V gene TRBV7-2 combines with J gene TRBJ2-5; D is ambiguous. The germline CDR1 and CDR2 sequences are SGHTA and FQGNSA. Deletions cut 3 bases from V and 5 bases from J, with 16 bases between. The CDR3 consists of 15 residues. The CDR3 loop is CASSFYFKSGETQYF. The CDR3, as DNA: TGTGCCAGCAGCTTCTATTTCAAGTCCGGCGAGACCCAGTACTTC.

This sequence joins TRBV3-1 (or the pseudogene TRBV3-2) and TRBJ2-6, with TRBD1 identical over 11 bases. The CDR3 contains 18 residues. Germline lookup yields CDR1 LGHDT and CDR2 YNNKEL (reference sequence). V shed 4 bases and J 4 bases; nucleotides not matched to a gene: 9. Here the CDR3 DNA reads TGTGCCAGCAGCCGGACAGGGGGCGCGGCGGAGGGGGCCAACGTCCTGACTTTC. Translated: CASSRTGGAAEGANVLTF.

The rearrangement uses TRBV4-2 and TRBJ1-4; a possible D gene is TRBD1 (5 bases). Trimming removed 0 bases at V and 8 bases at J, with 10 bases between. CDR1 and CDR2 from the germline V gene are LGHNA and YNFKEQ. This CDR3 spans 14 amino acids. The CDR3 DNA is TGTGCCAGCAGCCAAGATTCCAGGGTCGAAAAACTGTTTTTT. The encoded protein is CASSQDSRVEKLFF.

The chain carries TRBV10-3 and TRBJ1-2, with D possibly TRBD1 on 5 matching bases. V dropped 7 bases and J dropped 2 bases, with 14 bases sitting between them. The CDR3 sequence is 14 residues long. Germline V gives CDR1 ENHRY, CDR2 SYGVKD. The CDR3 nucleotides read TGTGCCATCAACCAACAAGGGGTGAACTATGGCTACACCTTC. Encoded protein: CAINQQGVNYGYTF.

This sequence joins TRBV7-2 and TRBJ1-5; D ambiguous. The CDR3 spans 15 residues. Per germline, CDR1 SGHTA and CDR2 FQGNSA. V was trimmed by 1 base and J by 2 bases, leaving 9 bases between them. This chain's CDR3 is CASSLDSSGNQPQHF. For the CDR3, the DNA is TGTGCCAGCAGCTTAGATAGTTCTGGCAATCAGCCCCAGCATTTT.

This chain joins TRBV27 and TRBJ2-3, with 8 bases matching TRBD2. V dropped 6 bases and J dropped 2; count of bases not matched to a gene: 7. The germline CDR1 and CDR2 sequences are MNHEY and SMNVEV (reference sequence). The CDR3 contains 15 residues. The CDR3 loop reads CASSPGRANTDTQYF. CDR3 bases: TGTGCCAGCAGCCCCGGGAGGGCGAACACAGATACGCAGTATTTT.

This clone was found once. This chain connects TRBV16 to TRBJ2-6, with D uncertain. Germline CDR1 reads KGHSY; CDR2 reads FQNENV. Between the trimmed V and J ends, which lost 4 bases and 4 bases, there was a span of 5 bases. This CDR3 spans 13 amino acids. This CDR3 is CASSLAGANVLTF. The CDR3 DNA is TGTGCCAGCAGCCTTGCCGGGGCCAACGTCCTGACTTTC.

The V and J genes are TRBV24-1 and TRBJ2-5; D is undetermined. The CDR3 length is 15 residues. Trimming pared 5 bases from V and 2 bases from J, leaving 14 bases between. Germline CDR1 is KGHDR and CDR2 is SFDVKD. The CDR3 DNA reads TGTGCCACCAGTGCCAAGGACGTATTACAAGAGACCCAGTACTTC. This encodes CATSAKDVLQETQYF.

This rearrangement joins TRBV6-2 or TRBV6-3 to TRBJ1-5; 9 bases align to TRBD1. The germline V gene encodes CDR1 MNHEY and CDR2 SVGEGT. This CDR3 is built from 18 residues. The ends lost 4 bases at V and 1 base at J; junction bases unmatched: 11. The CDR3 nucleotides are TGTGCCAGCAGTTCCCTCCGGGGACAGGGAGGGAGCAATCAGCCCCAGCATTTT. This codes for CASSSLRGQGGSNQPQHF.

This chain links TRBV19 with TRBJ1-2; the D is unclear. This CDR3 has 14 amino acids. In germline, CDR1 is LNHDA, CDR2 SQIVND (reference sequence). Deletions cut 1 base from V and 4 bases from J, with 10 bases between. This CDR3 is CASSIVTVGYGYTF. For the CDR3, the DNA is TGTGCCAGTAGTATAGTCACAGTCGGCTATGGCTACACCTTC.

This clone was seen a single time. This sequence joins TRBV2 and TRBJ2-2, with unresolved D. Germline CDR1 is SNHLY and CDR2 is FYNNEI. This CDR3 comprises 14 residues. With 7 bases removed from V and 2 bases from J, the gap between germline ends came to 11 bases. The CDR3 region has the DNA TGTGCCAGCAAAAGTGCGGATAACACCGGGGAGCTGTTTTTT. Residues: CASKSADNTGELFF.

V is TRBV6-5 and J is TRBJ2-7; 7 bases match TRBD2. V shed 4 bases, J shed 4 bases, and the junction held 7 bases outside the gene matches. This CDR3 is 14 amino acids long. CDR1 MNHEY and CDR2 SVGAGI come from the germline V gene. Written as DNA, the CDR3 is TGTGCCAGCAGTTGGGGGGAGCGGGGTTACGAGCAGTACTTC. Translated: CASSWGERGYEQYF.